These 18 T cell receptor beta chains were sequenced from one sample in a study of T cell repertoires in cytomegalovirus infection. These TCRs are of unknown antigen specificity. MiXCR, run by TCRdb on the reads, gives a single entry per CDR3 protein. The table shows approximately 34,000 distinct CDR3 sequences, with 40% to 65% occurring only once. This specimen consisted of CD8+ T cells from cultured PBMCs, obtained from culture after CMV antigen stimulation. The receptors come from a human donor in good health (CMV status not recorded). Some clones in this sample may be carry-over from other donors' samples.

The chain uses TRBV6-6 and TRBJ1-2; 8 bases line up with TRBD1. CDR1 MNHNY and CDR2 SVGAGI come from the germline V gene (reference sequence). V gave up 2 bases and J gave up 1 base; unmatched junction bases: 6. This CDR3 contains 16 residues. CDR3 amino acids: CASSYDRGGYNYGYTF. In DNA, the CDR3 is TGTGCCAGCAGTTACGACAGGGGCGGCTATAACTATGGCTACACCTTC.

This chain uses TRBV6-1 with TRBJ2-1; D remains unclear. With 10 bases removed from V and 4 bases from J, the gap between germline ends came to 17 bases. The CDR3 is 14 amino acids. The germline V gene has CDR1 MNHNS and CDR2 SASEGT. This CDR3 is CATLQKARYNEQFF. The CDR3 bases are TGTGCCACCCTCCAGAAGGCTCGGTACAATGAGCAGTTCTTC.

This clonotype was observed a handful of times. This chain connects TRBV7-6 to TRBJ2-2; possibly TRBD2 for D (6 bases). Germline V gene lookup returns CDR1 SGHVS and CDR2 FNYEAQ. Trimming cost V 1 base and J 4 bases, with 10 bases left between them. The CDR3 is made up of 15 amino acids. CDR3 in DNA: TGTGCCAGCAGCTTAGGGCAGGGAGGCACCGGGGAGCTGTTTTTT. Amino acid sequence: CASSLGQGGTGELFF.

This clonotype was seen a handful of times. This CDR3 is CASSTRTASSYEQYF. CDR3 in DNA: TGTGCCAGCAGCACCCGGACGGCCAGCTCCTACGAGCAGTACTTC. The V and J genes are TRBV4-2 and TRBJ2-7; D is unclear. The CDR3 spans 15 residues. V was clipped by 5 bases and J by 0 bases, with 14 bases between them. CDR1 is LGHNA, CDR2 YNFKEQ, per germline.

In this sample, this clonotype turned up once. This rearrangement joins TRBV19 to TRBJ1-5; the D is unclear. The CDR3 has 19 amino acids. Deletions cut 0 bases from V and 0 bases from J, with 18 bases between. CDR1 is LNHDA, CDR2 SQIVND, per germline (reference sequence). CDR3 in DNA: TGTGCCAGTAGTATAGACCCGCAGGAGGAGGATTTTAGCAATCAGCCCCAGCATTTT. Translated: CASSIDPQEEDFSNQPQHF.

CDR3 protein: CSARKKWRAGTEAFF. The CDR3 nucleotides are TGCAGTGCTAGAAAGAAGTGGAGGGCGGGCACTGAAGCTTTCTTT. The chain joins TRBV20-1 to TRBJ1-1; D ambiguous. Per the germline V gene, CDR1 is DFQATT and CDR2 is SNEGSKA (reference sequence). Trimming shortened V by 2 bases and J by 4 bases, and 17 bases separated the two germline ends. The CDR3 is made up of 15 amino acids.

This sequence joins TRBV13 and TRBJ2-7; D may be TRBD1 (6 bases). Germline CDR1 reads PRHDT; CDR2 reads FYEKMQ (reference sequence). The CDR3 runs 12 residues. V lost 4 bases and J lost 6, with 10 bases in between. This CDR3 reads CASSSTGPEQYF. CDR3 DNA: TGTGCCAGCAGCTCTACAGGGCCCGAGCAGTACTTC.

The V gene is TRBV19, the J gene TRBJ2-5; the match to TRBD1 covers 7 bases. V lost 5 bases and J lost 5; bases outside the gene matches: 8. The CDR3 loop spans 14 amino acids. Germline V gene data show CDR1 as LNHDA and CDR2 as SQIVND (reference sequence). The CDR3 DNA reads TGTGCCAGTAGTCTTCGAGGGGGCCCTGAGACCCAGTACTTC. The encoded protein is CASSLRGGPETQYF.

The chain carries TRBV28 and TRBJ2-1; 10 bases align to TRBD2. Germline values: CDR1 MDHEN, CDR2 SYDVKM. There are 14 residues in the CDR3. V was pared by 10 bases and J by 7 bases, with 10 bases of the junction left unmatched. The chain's CDR3 is CATQVQREGNEQFF. The CDR3 bases are TGTGCCACCCAGGTCCAGCGGGAGGGAAATGAGCAGTTCTTC.

This clonotype was seen once. The J gene is TRBJ2-7, the V gene TRBV20-1; 10 bases match TRBD2. There are 18 residues in the CDR3. Germline lookup yields CDR1 DFQATT and CDR2 SNEGSKA (reference sequence). Trimming removed 0 bases from V and 2 bases from J; junction bases left unmatched: 13. This CDR3 is CSARDNGLASGRPYEQYF. CDR3 nucleotide sequence: TGCAGTGCTAGAGATAACGGATTGGCTAGCGGGAGACCCTACGAGCAGTACTTC.

The chain has TRBV7-9 and TRBJ2-1; 12 positions match TRBD2. Germline CDR1 and CDR2: SEHNR and FQNEAQ (reference sequence). V was pared by 4 bases and J by 4 bases, with 2 bases of the junction left unmatched. The CDR3 has 15 amino acids. CDR3 sequence: CASSSSGRGYNEQFF. The CDR3 DNA sequence: TGTGCCAGCAGCTCTAGCGGGAGGGGTTACAATGAGCAGTTCTTC.

For this clonotype: A junction end diverges from the germline sequence, so it may reflect a read error. CDR3 in amino acids: CASSLDDGNGWRRAF. The DNA of the CDR3 is TGCGCCAGCAGCTTGGATGACGGTAACGGGTGGCGCCGAGCCTTC. This sequence joins TRBV5-1 and TRBJ1-2; D remains unclear. The CDR3 is 15 residues long. Per germline, CDR1 SGHRS and CDR2 YFSETQ.

The J gene is TRBJ2-2, the V gene TRBV9, with 12 nucleotides matching TRBD2. The CDR3 extends over 19 amino acids. The V and J ends lost 4 bases and 4 bases, in that order; junction bases with no gene match: 14. Per germline, CDR1 SGDLS and CDR2 YYNGEE. CDR3 protein: CASSPLELAGGAITGELFF. Here the CDR3 DNA reads TGTGCCAGCAGCCCCCTGGAGCTAGCGGGAGGGGCGATCACCGGGGAGCTGTTTTTT.

The rearrangement links TRBV7-6 to TRBJ2-5, with 11 bases lining up with TRBD2. With 4 bases clipped from V and 2 bases from J, the junction kept 3 bases outside the gene matches. This CDR3 spans 15 amino acids. In germline, CDR1 is SGHVS, CDR2 FNYEAQ. DNA for the CDR3: TGTGCCAGCAGCTCCGGGACTAGCGGACAAGAGACCCAGTACTTC. This gives the protein CASSSGTSGQETQYF.

This rearrangement joins TRBV4-3 to TRBJ1-1, with D perhaps TRBD1 (5 bases). CDR3 length: 14 residues. Germline assignment: CDR1 LGHNA and CDR2 YSLEER. V was clipped by 6 bases and J by 3 bases, with 14 bases between them. The CDR3 loop is CASSQRGPDTEAFF. The CDR3, as DNA: TGCGCCAGCAGTCAAAGGGGTCCGGACACTGAAGCTTTCTTT.

CDR3 sequence: CASSPTGTQNTEAFF. In DNA, the CDR3 is TGTGCCAGCAGCCCGACGGGAACACAGAACACTGAAGCTTTCTTT. V gene TRBV5-5 combines with J gene TRBJ1-1; D is undetermined. CDR1 SGHKS and CDR2 YYEKEE come from the germline V gene (reference sequence). This CDR3 is 15 amino acids long. Trimming cost V 4 bases and J 1 base, with 14 bases left between them.

Ten or more counts support this clonotype. V and J are TRBV20-1 and TRBJ2-6; 7 positions agree with TRBD1. This CDR3 region has 16 residues. Trimming removed 0 bases from V and 1 base from J; junction bases left unmatched: 3. In germline, CDR1 is DFQATT, CDR2 SNEGSKA (reference sequence). The CDR3 coding sequence is TGCAGTGCTAGAGATTCGACAGGGTCTGGGGCCAACGTCCTGACTTTC. Translated: CSARDSTGSGANVLTF.

In this sample, this clonotype turned up a few times. This sequence joins TRBV7-8 and TRBJ2-7; the match to TRBD1 covers 8 bases. The germline CDR1 and CDR2 sequences are SGHVS and FQNEAQ. The CDR3 covers 16 residues. V was clipped by 5 bases and J by 2 bases; unmatched bases: 11. CDR3 in DNA: TGTGCCAGCAGCATCCTCCGGGACAGGCTTCCCTACGAGCAGTACTTC. It encodes CASSILRDRLPYEQYF.